The 3 T cell receptor beta chains below come from one sample, sequenced in a study of T cells in Graves' hyperthyroidism and ophthalmopathy. TCR beta CDR3 sequences were amplified from RNA transcripts. The primer set for the first-round RT-PCR of the TCR CDR3 was HTBI. TCRdb analysed the multiplex PCR reads with MiXCR anew, one entry per CDR3 protein. The table lists fewer than 550,000 distinct CDR3 sequences, roughly 24% of them singletons, with roughly 10% in the top ten. The sample consisted of blood. These receptors all stem from a woman between 25 and 40 years old with Graves' ophthalmopathy.

This clonotype appeared a single time. The CDR3 region is CSVGELRSGANVLTF. The CDR3 nucleotides read TGCAGCGTTGGGGAGTTAAGATCTGGGGCCAACGTCCTGACTTTC. The chain uses TRBV29-1 and TRBJ2-6; the D gene is possibly TRBD2 (5 bases). The V end lost 4 bases, the J end lost 1 base, and 11 bases lay between the germline ends. In germline, CDR1 is SQVTM, CDR2 ANQGSEA. This CDR3 is 15 amino acids long.

The table lists this clonotype with a few counts. This rearrangement joins TRBV18 to TRBJ2-7; D is unclear. V was clipped by 2 bases and J by 2 bases, with 7 bases between them. CDR3 length: 13 residues. Germline lookup yields CDR1 KGHSH and CDR2 LQKENI. CDR3 amino acids: CASSPSLTYEQYF. The CDR3 bases are TGTGCCAGCTCACCATCGTTAACCTACGAGCAGTACTTC. The variable domain in full, completed from reference TRBV18 and TRBJ2-7, reads NAGVMQNPRHLVRRRGQEARLRCSPMKGHSHVYWYRQLPEEGLKFMVYLQKENIIDESGMPKERFSAEFPKEGPSILRIQQVVRGDSAAYFCASSPSLTYEQYFGPGTRLTVT.

In its sample, this clonotype was seen many times. This chain links TRBV5-1 with TRBJ2-7, with TRBD1 as a possible D gene (6 bases). The CDR3 runs 15 residues. The germline V gene encodes CDR1 SGHRS and CDR2 YFSETQ. Trimming took off 0 bases at V and 2 bases at J, with 12 bases between the two ends. The CDR3 bases are TGCGCCAGCAGCTTGGGGGAACAGGGTCCCTACGAGCAGTACTTC. Translated: CASSLGEQGPYEQYF.